Listed here are 30 T cell receptor beta chains from one sample, sequenced in a study of radiotherapy plus CTLA-4 blockade in lung cancer. Sequenced by immunoSEQ multiplex PCR; TCRdb stores in-frame clones only, minus some. The profile shows roughly 85,000 clones, around 84% of them singletons. Sequences were derived from peripheral blood, sampled from a patient treated with radiotherapy plus ipilimumab. These receptors all come from a human donor with non-small cell lung cancer that progressed on radiotherapy plus ipilimumab.

J is TRBJ2-1 and V is TRBV7-3, with 10 bases identical to TRBD2. The CDR3 runs to 20 residues. Germline CDR1 and CDR2: SGHTA and FQGTGA. Trimming removed 5 bases from V and 0 bases from J; junction bases left unmatched: 16. For the CDR3, the DNA is TGTGCCAGCAGCCCGATTCGACTAGCGGGTTCCCCGAGCTCCTACAATGAGCAGTTCTTC. Its protein product is CASSPIRLAGSPSSYNEQFF.

The chain employs TRBV18 and TRBJ2-7; 9 bases are shared with TRBD1. The CDR3 sequence is 18 residues long. The germline CDR1 and CDR2 sequences are KGHSH and LQKENI. The V segment lost 2 bases and the J segment 1 base; nucleotides outside the gene matches: 12. The CDR3 region has the DNA TGTGCCAGCTCACCAATGGGGCCCGGGACAGGGTTTTCCTACGAGCAGTACTTC. This codes for CASSPMGPGTGFSYEQYF.

This chain joins TRBV4-1 and TRBJ2-1; TRBD2 is a possible D gene (6 bases). Trimming stripped 1 base from V and 2 bases from J, with 12 bases between. Germline assignment: CDR1 MGHRA and CDR2 YSYEKL. This CDR3 region has 16 residues. CDR3 region: CASSQVGGDPYNEQFF. For the CDR3, the DNA is TGCGCCAGCAGCCAAGTGGGCGGGGACCCCTACAATGAGCAGTTCTTC.

The chain links TRBV5-6 to TRBJ1-2, with D maybe TRBD1 (6 bases). The V and J ends lost 4 bases and 7 bases respectively, with 8 bases between them. In germline, CDR1 is SGHDT, CDR2 YYEEEE. This CDR3 is built from 11 residues. This chain's CDR3 is CASSGGPGYTF. Here the CDR3 DNA reads TGTGCCAGCAGCGGGGGCCCTGGCTACACCTTC.

This rearrangement joins TRBV10-3 to TRBJ2-2; 9 nucleotides match TRBD1. Trimming took 6 bases from V and 5 from J; bases not matched to a gene: 4. The CDR3 consists of 14 residues. In germline, CDR1 is ENHRY, CDR2 SYGVKD. The CDR3 is CAISEDRGTGELFF. In DNA form, the CDR3 reads TGTGCCATCAGCGAGGACAGGGGAACCGGGGAGCTGTTTTTT.

The rearrangement links TRBV9 to TRBJ2-1, with D maybe TRBD2 (6 bases). V lost 6 bases, J lost 7 bases, and 14 bases lay in between. The CDR3 sequence is 13 residues long. CDR1 and CDR2 from the germline V gene are SGDLS and YYNGEE. The CDR3 protein is CASTQEGNNEQFF. DNA for the CDR3: TGTGCCAGCACCCAGGAGGGGAATAATGAGCAGTTCTTC.

This chain connects TRBV7-3 to TRBJ2-3, with 10 bases aligning to TRBD2. This CDR3 region has 15 residues. Germline V gene data show CDR1 as SGHTA and CDR2 as FQGTGA. The V and J ends lost 5 bases and 2 bases, in that order; junction bases with no gene match: 4. CDR3 loop: CASSPLAGPTDTQYF. Here the CDR3 DNA reads TGTGCCAGCAGCCCACTAGCGGGACCCACAGATACGCAGTATTTT.

In its sample, this clone was seen once. The chain has TRBV29-1 and TRBJ2-2; D unclear. This CDR3 is 11 amino acids long. The germline V gene has CDR1 SQVTM and CDR2 ANQGSEA. Trimming took off 4 bases at V and 4 bases at J, with 4 bases between the two ends. The DNA for the CDR3 is TGCAGCGTTGTTTCCACCGGGGAGCTGTTTTTT. Translated, it gives CSVVSTGELFF.

The V gene is TRBV4-3, the J gene TRBJ1-3; no clear D gene. In germline, CDR1 is LGHNA, CDR2 YSLEER. The CDR3 runs 13 residues. Between the trimmed V and J ends, which lost 5 bases and 2 bases, there was a span of 7 bases. CDR3 DNA sequence: TGCGCCAGCAGCTCACAAACTGGAAACACCATATATTTT. It yields the protein CASSSQTGNTIYF.

This clone appeared once. V gene TRBV27 combines with J gene TRBJ2-2, with no clear D. Trimming left V 2 bases short and J 2 bases short, with 9 bases between. There are 15 residues in the CDR3. CDR1 and CDR2 (germline): MNHEY, SMNVEV (reference sequence). CDR3 amino acids: CASSLNSRNTGELFF. For the CDR3, the DNA is TGTGCCAGCAGTTTAAATTCCAGAAACACCGGGGAGCTGTTTTTT.

The chain joins TRBV18 to TRBJ1-1; TRBD1 matches at 9 bases. The junction had 5 bases not matched to a gene; V was cut back by 2 bases and J by 7 bases. Per germline, CDR1 KGHSH and CDR2 LQKENI. The CDR3 contains 14 residues. The CDR3 region is CASSPKQGANEAFF. Written as DNA, the CDR3 is TGTGCCAGCTCACCAAAACAGGGGGCTAATGAAGCTTTCTTT.

This clone was seen at least ten times. This chain links TRBV4-3 with TRBJ2-7; D ambiguous. The CDR3 runs to 15 residues. V was pared by 4 bases and J by 3 bases, with 16 bases between. Looked up from germline, CDR1 is LGHNA and CDR2 is YSLEER. The CDR3 sequence is CASSPSVSFVYEQYF. CDR3 nucleotides: TGCGCCAGCAGCCCGTCTGTCAGTTTCGTCTACGAGCAGTACTTC.

V is TRBV6-5 and J is TRBJ2-5; possibly TRBD2 for D (5 bases). This CDR3 is built from 12 residues. V lost 5 bases and J 5 bases, leaving 9 bases between the germline ends. Germline V lookup: CDR1 MNHEY, CDR2 SVGAGI. This CDR3 reads CASSPAAETQYF. The CDR3, as DNA: TGTGCCAGCAGTCCAGCGGCGGAGACCCAGTACTTC.

The chain recombines TRBV2 with TRBJ2-7; 7 nucleotides match TRBD1. CDR1 SNHLY and CDR2 FYNNEI come from the germline V gene. The CDR3 runs to 13 residues. The trim removed 7 bases at V and 2 bases at J, leaving 5 bases unmatched. The CDR3, as DNA: TGTGCCAGCACGGGACAGCGGACCTACGAGCAGTACTTC. This gives the protein CASTGQRTYEQYF.

The V and J genes are TRBV6-5 and TRBJ1-2; no reliable D call. Germline CDR1 MNHEY, CDR2 SVGAGI. Trimming removed 5 bases from V and 4 bases from J, with 14 bases in between. The CDR3 consists of 14 residues. The CDR3 nucleotides are TGTGCCAGCAGTCCTTTTATACGGTTCTATGGCTACACCTTC. Its protein is CASSPFIRFYGYTF.

In nucleotides, the CDR3 is TGTGCCAGCAGCTTGTTGACGAATGAGCAGTTCTTC. It yields the protein CASSLLTNEQFF. The chain has TRBV5-8 and TRBJ2-1; D uncertain. V lost 1 base and J lost 7, with 6 bases in between. The CDR3 consists of 12 residues. Germline V CDR1 and CDR2: SGHTS, YDEGEE.

V usage is TRBV4-1 and J usage is TRBJ2-7; TRBD1 might be the D (6 bases). V was clipped by 0 bases and J by 0 bases, with 12 bases between them. CDR1 and CDR2 from the germline V gene are MGHRA and YSYEKL. The CDR3 runs 16 residues. As DNA, the CDR3 is TGCGCCAGCAGCCAAGAGGGGACACTTAGCTCCTACGAGCAGTACTTC. Translation gives CASSQEGTLSSYEQYF.

This sequence joins TRBV5-1 and TRBJ2-2; TRBD1 matches at 12 bases. J was trimmed by 4 bases and V by 4 bases; bases with no gene match: 8. The CDR3 extends over 17 amino acids. Germline CDR1 is SGHRS and CDR2 is YFSETQ. CDR3: CASSLQGTGGGTGELFF. CDR3 nucleotide sequence: TGCGCCAGCAGCCTACAGGGGACAGGGGGCGGCACCGGGGAGCTGTTTTTT.

V gene TRBV11-2 combines with J gene TRBJ2-3, with a possible D match to TRBD2 (6 bases). In germline, CDR1 is SGHAT, CDR2 FQNNGV. The CDR3 contains 13 residues. Deletions cut 1 base from V and 5 bases from J, with 7 bases between. Written as DNA, the CDR3 is TGTGCCAGCAGCTTAGGAGCGGGAGATACGCAGTATTTT. It yields the protein CASSLGAGDTQYF.

This chain connects TRBV7-2 to TRBJ2-1; weak D call: TRBD2 (6 bases). Trimming took off 1 base at V and 10 bases at J, with 14 bases between the two ends. In germline, CDR1 is SGHTA, CDR2 FQGNSA. The CDR3 sequence is 14 residues long. The CDR3 DNA reads TGTGCCAGCAGCTTAGAGGTCCCGGCGGGGGAGCAGTTCTTC. Its translation is CASSLEVPAGEQFF.

The rearrangement joins TRBV5-4 to TRBJ1-1; D is possibly TRBD1 (6 bases). CDR3 length equals 13 residues. V shed 4 bases and J shed 8 bases, with 15 bases lying between them. Germline V lookup: CDR1 SGHNT, CDR2 YYREEE (reference sequence). CDR3 protein: CASSQGTAWEAFF. CDR3 coding DNA: TGTGCCAGCAGCCAGGGGACGGCTTGGGAAGCTTTCTTT.

Here the CDR3 reads CASNGQGAWGYTF. The CDR3 DNA follows: TGTGCCAGCAATGGACAGGGGGCCTGGGGCTACACCTTC. The V call is TRBV25-1, the J call TRBJ1-2; 11 positions match TRBD1. With V trimmed by 7 bases and J by 8 bases, 6 bases remained unmatched. Germline CDR1 is MGHDK and CDR2 is SYGVNS. The CDR3 runs 13 residues.

As concerns this clone: A read error may account for a junction end that differs from germline. Different DNA sequences within this sample yield the same CDR3. The V gene is TRBV25-1, the J gene TRBJ2-2; a possible D gene is TRBD2 (7 bases). The CDR3 runs to 17 residues. Germline CDR1 MGHDK, CDR2 SYGVNS. The CDR3 loop is CASSEYYGGRYTGELFF. CDR3 nucleotide sequence: TGTGCCAGCAGTGAATATTACGGGGGGCGTTACACCGGGGAGCTGTTTTTC.

The gene calls are TRBV4-1 and TRBJ2-2, with D unclear. Per the germline V gene, CDR1 is MGHRA and CDR2 is YSYEKL. V was trimmed by 4 bases and J by 1 base, leaving 19 bases between them. The CDR3 contains 18 residues. CDR3 coding DNA: TGCGCCAGCAGCCCCCAAGTGGGTAGGGCCTGGAACACCGGGGAGCTGTTTTTT. Translated: CASSPQVGRAWNTGELFF.

This clone was picked up one time. This rearrangement joins TRBV19 to TRBJ1-2; D not certain. This CDR3 has 11 amino acids. Germline V gene lookup returns CDR1 LNHDA and CDR2 SQIVND (reference sequence). The ends were cut back, 7 bases at V and 8 bases at J, with 11 bases in the middle. The CDR3 sequence: CASIGNWGYTF. The DNA for the CDR3 is TGTGCCAGTATCGGAAATTGGGGCTACACCTTC.

DNA of the CDR3: TGTGCCAGCAGCCCCCGGGCGGGGTCCCAAGAGACCCAGTACTTC. It encodes CASSPRAGSQETQYF. The rearrangement joins TRBV7-2 to TRBJ2-5; possible D gene TRBD2, 6 bases. Between the trimmed V and J ends, which lost 5 bases and 1 base, there was a span of 14 bases. Germline CDR1 is SGHTA and CDR2 is FQGNSA. This CDR3 spans 15 amino acids.

The J gene is TRBJ1-3, the V gene TRBV29-1; D not resolved. The CDR3 runs to 15 residues. Germline V CDR1 and CDR2: SQVTM, ANQGSEA. Deletions cut 5 bases from V and 0 bases from J, with 14 bases between. The CDR3 loop is CSVSLGANSGNTIYF. CDR3 DNA sequence: TGCAGCGTTAGCCTCGGAGCCAACTCTGGAAACACCATATATTTT.

The CDR3 is CASSGAGQAYF. CDR3 nucleotide sequence: TGTGCCAGCAGTGGAGCCGGACAGGCATACTTC. J is TRBJ2-7 and V is TRBV2, with 7 bases lining up with TRBD1. Germline V gene data show CDR1 as SNHLY and CDR2 as FYNNEI. Trimming cost V 4 bases and J 13 bases; bases outside gene matches: 7. The CDR3 contains 11 residues.

This clone was detected a few times. The gene calls are TRBV7-2 and TRBJ2-2; weak D call: TRBD1 (6 bases). CDR3 length: 15 amino acids. V was cut by 5 bases and J by 5 bases, with 15 bases left in between. The germline CDR1 and CDR2 sequences are SGHTA and FQGNSA. The CDR3 coding sequence is TGTGCCAGCAGCCTTAGTGGGGGCGTAACCGGGGAGCTGTTTTTT. Its protein is CASSLSGGVTGELFF.

The rearrangement joins TRBV28 to TRBJ2-2; no clear D. Germline loops: CDR1 MDHEN, CDR2 SYDVKM. The CDR3 has 12 amino acids. Trimming took off 6 bases at V and 7 bases at J, with 9 bases between the two ends. The CDR3: CASRRSGGELFF. The CDR3 DNA sequence: TGTGCCAGCAGACGCTCGGGCGGGGAGCTGTTTTTT.